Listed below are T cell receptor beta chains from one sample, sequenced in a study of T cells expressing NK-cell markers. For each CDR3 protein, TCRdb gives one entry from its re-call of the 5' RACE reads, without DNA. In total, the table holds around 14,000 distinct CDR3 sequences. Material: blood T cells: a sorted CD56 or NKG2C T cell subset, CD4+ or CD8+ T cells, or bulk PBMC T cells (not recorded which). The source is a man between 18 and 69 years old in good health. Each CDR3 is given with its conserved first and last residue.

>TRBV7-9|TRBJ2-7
CASSSGSPPYEQYF
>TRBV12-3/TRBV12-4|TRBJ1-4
CASGTGGTEKLFF
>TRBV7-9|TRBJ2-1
CASSLVFGYNEQFF
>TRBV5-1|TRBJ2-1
CASSPSGGLYNEQFF
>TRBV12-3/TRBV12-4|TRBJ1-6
CASSAGQRSSPLHF
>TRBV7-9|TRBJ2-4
CASSSPQLAKNIQYF
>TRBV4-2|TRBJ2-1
CASSPGEGDEQFF
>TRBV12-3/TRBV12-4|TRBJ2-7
CASSLVGTYEQYF
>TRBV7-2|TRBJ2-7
CASSASGYEQYF
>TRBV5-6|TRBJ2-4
CASSLFSLAENIQYF
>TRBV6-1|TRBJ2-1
CASSPTSYNEQFF
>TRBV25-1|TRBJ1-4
CASASGGVTNEKLFF
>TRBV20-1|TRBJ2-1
CSARDPRDSYNEQFF
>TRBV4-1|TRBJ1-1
CASSHRVLEGKGNTEAFF
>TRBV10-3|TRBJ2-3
CAIQRDTDTQYF